The 28 T cell receptor beta chains below were found in one sample sequenced in a study of blood T cell repertoires in COVID-19 (TCRdb year 2020). Preparation of the library involved the immunoSEQ multiplex PCR assay. This immuneACCESS table, as held by TCRdb, lists in-frame sequences with V and J called but not all clones. Of the missing ones, under half trace to an unresolved V gene in checked studies; the others have no known cause. In all, the sample holds roughly 250,000 clones, and more than 80% of those were seen once. The ten largest clones add up to roughly 3.6% of the sample. Source material: peripheral blood. These receptors originate from a woman between 40 and 50 years old with acute or convalescent COVID-19.

Details on this clone: The CDR3 carries no conserved terminal phenylalanine or tryptophan, so it likely arises from a read error. The DNA is omitted, as the CDR3 cannot be located on it reliably, and the CDR3 follows TCRdb's listing. The rearrangement uses TRBV21-1 and TRBJ1-2; no check of the table's D call, TRBD1, against the DNA was made. TRBV21-1 is a known pseudogene. From its first to its last residue, the CDR3 has 8 amino acids. The CDR3 reads CASSKGRA.

V and J are TRBV5-1 and TRBJ2-5, with TRBD1 matching 7 bases. Per germline, CDR1 SGHRS and CDR2 YFSETQ. The CDR3 sequence is 16 residues long. With V trimmed by 4 bases and J by 3 bases, 12 bases remained unmatched. The CDR3 loop reads CASSPTSPDREETQYF. The CDR3 nucleotides read TGCGCCAGCAGCCCGACCTCCCCCGACAGGGAAGAGACCCAGTACTTC.

The gene calls are TRBV19 and TRBJ2-1; D perhaps matches TRBD2 (7 bases). Germline V gives CDR1 LNHDA, CDR2 SQIVND (reference sequence). V shed 0 bases and J shed 8 bases, with 14 bases lying between them. The CDR3 extends over 15 amino acids. The CDR3 DNA reads TGTGCCAGTAGTATAGATCTCGGCGGGGGCGATGAGCAGTTCTTC. Translated: CASSIDLGGGDEQFF.

The chain uses TRBV3-1 (or the pseudogene TRBV3-2) and TRBJ1-1; D remains ambiguous. The V and J ends lost 5 bases and 4 bases respectively, with 17 bases between them. Germline-derived CDR1 and CDR2 are LGHDT and YNNKEL (reference sequence). This CDR3 comprises 15 residues. CDR3 sequence: CASSARPSGGTEAFF. The CDR3 region has the DNA TGTGCCAGCAGCGCACGACCGAGCGGAGGCACTGAAGCTTTCTTT.

This rearrangement joins TRBV5-1 to TRBJ2-1; TRBD2 might be the D (6 bases). CDR1 SGHRS and CDR2 YFSETQ come from the germline V gene. V gave up 0 bases and J gave up 7 bases, with 14 bases separating them. The CDR3 covers 15 residues. CDR3 in amino acids: CASSLAAGHQNEQFF. DNA for the CDR3: TGCGCCAGCAGCTTGGCCGCGGGGCATCAAAATGAGCAGTTCTTC.

This chain uses TRBV3-1 (or the pseudogene TRBV3-2) with TRBJ1-2, with 7 bases aligning to TRBD1. Trimming at V came to 3 bases and at J to 6 bases, leaving 10 bases not matched to a gene. The CDR3 extends over 15 amino acids. Germline V gives CDR1 LGHDT, CDR2 YNNKEL (reference sequence). DNA for the CDR3: TGTGCCAGCAGCCAGATCCCGGGACAGAGGAATGGCTACACCTTC. It yields the protein CASSQIPGQRNGYTF.

DNA of the CDR3: TGTGCCAGCAGAAAAGGGGCGGTGTATAATTCACCCCTCCACTTT. It specifies CASRKGAVYNSPLHF. The V and J genes are TRBV5-6 and TRBJ1-6; possible D gene TRBD1, 5 bases. Per the germline V gene, CDR1 is SGHDT and CDR2 is YYEEEE. This CDR3 has 15 residues. Trimming pared 5 bases from V and 4 bases from J, leaving 13 bases between.

This sequence joins TRBV12-5 and TRBJ2-5; D may be TRBD2 (6 bases). Germline lookup yields CDR1 LGHNT and CDR2 FRNRAP. This CDR3 contains 15 residues. Between the trimmed V and J ends, which lost 0 bases and 5 bases, there was a span of 13 bases. CDR3 bases: TGTGCTAGTGGTTTGGTACCCCCCGGAGGGGAGACCCAGTACTTC. It yields the protein CASGLVPPGGETQYF.

This clone has just one count. V and J are TRBV7-3 and TRBJ2-1; 9 positions agree with TRBD2. J lost 8 bases, V lost 2 bases, and 7 bases had no gene match. The CDR3 is 15 amino acids. Germline V gives CDR1 SGHTA, CDR2 FQGTGA. The CDR3 region has the DNA TGTGCCAGCAGCTTATTTGCGGGGGGGCAAGATGAGCAGTTCTTC. Protein sequence: CASSLFAGGQDEQFF. The complete variable domain, with remaining parts taken from reference TRBV7-3 and TRBJ2-1, reads GAGVSQTPSNKVTEKGKYVELRCDPISGHTALYWYRQSLGQGPEFLIYFQGTGAADDSGLPNDRFFAVRPEGSVSTLKIQRTERGDSAVYLCASSLFAGGQDEQFFGPGTRLTVL.

The chain joins TRBV5-4 to TRBJ1-1; TRBD1 aligns across 11 bases. Germline V CDR1 and CDR2: SGHNT, YYREEE (reference sequence). V gave up 4 bases and J gave up 2 bases; unmatched junction bases: 7. The CDR3 consists of 16 residues. The CDR3 loop reads CASSAGQGAGNTEAFF. For the CDR3, the DNA is TGTGCCAGCAGCGCCGGACAGGGGGCAGGAAACACTGAAGCTTTCTTT.

This sequence joins TRBV30 and TRBJ1-4, with 12 bases lining up with TRBD1. Germline CDR1 and CDR2: GTSNPN and SVGIG (reference sequence). Trimming removed 4 bases from V and 7 bases from J; junction bases left unmatched: 10. This CDR3 has 16 amino acids. CDR3 residues: CAWNTGTGGSSEKLFF. CDR3 DNA: TGTGCCTGGAATACCGGGACAGGGGGCTCGAGTGAAAAACTGTTTTTT.

This rearrangement joins TRBV5-1 to TRBJ1-2; 7 positions match TRBD1. Germline-derived CDR1 and CDR2 are SGHRS and YFSETQ. The junction had 3 bases not matched to a gene; V was cut back by 4 bases and J by 3 bases. CDR3 length equals 13 residues. The chain's CDR3 is CASSPGGDYGYTF. The DNA for the CDR3 is TGCGCCAGCAGCCCAGGGGGAGACTATGGCTACACCTTC. Based on the CDR3 plus reference TRBV5-1 and TRBJ1-2, the full variable domain is KAGVTQTPRYLIKTRGQQVTLSCSPISGHRSVSWYQQTPGQGLQFLFEYFSETQRNKGNFPGRFSGRQFSNSRSEMNVSTLELGDSALYLCASSPGGDYGYTFGSGTRLTVV.

The rearrangement joins TRBV19 to TRBJ2-5; a weak D match, TRBD2 (6 bases). Trimming stripped 8 bases from V and 4 bases from J, with 17 bases between. The V gene's germline CDR1 is LNHDA and CDR2 SQIVND (reference sequence). CDR3 length equals 14 residues. As DNA, the CDR3 is TGTGCCAGTGGACCGGACTACCAGGGAGAGACCCAGTACTTC. Amino acids: CASGPDYQGETQYF. The variable domain in full, completed from reference TRBV19 and TRBJ2-5, reads DGGITQSPKYLFRKEGQNVTLSCEQNLNHDAMYWYRQDPGQGLRLIYYSQIVNDFQKGDIAEGYSVSREKKESFPLTVTSAQKNPTAFYLCASGPDYQGETQYFGPGTRLLVL.

This chain links TRBV6-5 with TRBJ1-2, with a weak D call TRBD1 (5 bases). The CDR3 runs to 12 residues. Germline V gene sequence: CDR1 MNHEY, CDR2 SVGAGI. V was pared by 11 bases and J by 8 bases, with 18 bases between. CDR3 in DNA: TGTGCCGGACCGACCAGGGCTGGCGGCTACACCTTC. Its protein is CAGPTRAGGYTF.

CDR3: CASSLRQGFAEAFF. As DNA, the CDR3 is TGTGCCAGCAGCCTTCGACAGGGGTTCGCTGAAGCTTTCTTT. This chain joins TRBV3-1 (or the pseudogene TRBV3-2) and TRBJ1-1; 8 bases are shared with TRBD1. Per germline, CDR1 LGHDT and CDR2 YNNKEL (reference sequence). V trimming: 4 bases; J trimming: 6 bases; junction bases outside the gene matches: 7. CDR3 length: 14 amino acids.

The chain couples TRBV7-9 to TRBJ1-2; D uncertain. This CDR3 spans 15 amino acids. Germline V gene data show CDR1 as SEHNR and CDR2 as FQNEAQ (reference sequence). The V end lost 2 bases, the J end lost 6 bases, and 16 bases lay between the germline ends. This CDR3 is CASSLPGSLADGYTF. In nucleotides, the CDR3 is TGTGCCAGCAGCTTACCCGGGAGCCTGGCGGATGGCTACACCTTC.

The chain uses TRBV18 and TRBJ1-1, with 8 bases that match TRBD1. The CDR3 has 16 residues. Trimming took 1 base from V and 3 from J; bases not matched to a gene: 7. Germline CDR1 reads KGHSH; CDR2 reads LQKENI. The CDR3 sequence is CASSPLQGAGDTEAFF. In nucleotides, the CDR3 is TGTGCCAGCTCACCACTGCAGGGGGCTGGTGACACTGAAGCTTTCTTT.

The rearrangement uses TRBV9 and TRBJ2-3; 11 bases match TRBD2. V gave up 4 bases and J gave up 4 bases; unmatched junction bases: 8. Germline values: CDR1 SGDLS, CDR2 YYNGEE. The CDR3 extends over 16 amino acids. The chain's CDR3 is CASSSQTSGVADTQYF. CDR3 nucleotides: TGTGCCAGCAGCTCCCAGACTAGCGGGGTAGCAGATACGCAGTATTTT.

The chain carries TRBV29-1 and TRBJ2-1; no definite D call. The CDR3 loop spans 14 amino acids. Trimming stripped 3 bases from V and 2 bases from J, with 11 bases between. Germline values: CDR1 SQVTM, CDR2 ANQGSEA. CDR3 bases: TGCAGCGTTGATGGGCCCCAAACCTACAATGAGCAGTTCTTC. Translating gives CSVDGPQTYNEQFF.

This clone is a singleton in its sample. V is TRBV27 and J is TRBJ2-5; D perhaps matches TRBD2 (5 bases). The CDR3 contains 15 residues. V was shortened by 6 bases and J by 2 bases, with 16 bases between the two germline ends. The germline V gene encodes CDR1 MNHEY and CDR2 SMNVEV (reference sequence). CDR3 DNA: TGTGCCAGCAGGACGTGGGGAGTCACTCAAGAGACCCAGTACTTC. Translation gives CASRTWGVTQETQYF.

V gene TRBV11-2 combines with J gene TRBJ1-3, with 7 bases that match TRBD1. J lost 2 bases, V lost 1 base, and 5 bases had no gene match. CDR3 length: 16 amino acids. CDR1 is SGHAT and CDR2 is FQNNGV in the germline V gene. The CDR3 nucleotides are TGTGCCAGCAGCTTAGCCGGCAGGGGGGCTGGAAACACCATATATTTT. Translated, it gives CASSLAGRGAGNTIYF.

The table lists this clone with a count of one. This chain connects TRBV7-3 to TRBJ2-2, with 8 bases fitting TRBD2. The CDR3 extends over 17 amino acids. CDR1 is SGHTA and CDR2 is FQGTGA in the germline V gene. V lost 2 bases and J lost 1; bases outside the gene matches: 6. CDR3 nucleotides: TGTGCCAGCAGCTTAGCGAGCGGGGGCCGGAACACCGGGGAGCTGTTTTTT. Translation: CASSLASGGRNTGELFF.

This chain joins TRBV5-6 and TRBJ1-1; 8 bases are a match to TRBD1. V was pared by 3 bases and J by 1 base, with 2 bases of the junction left unmatched. Germline loops: CDR1 SGHDT, CDR2 YYEEEE. The length of the CDR3 is 14 residues. The DNA for the CDR3 is TGTGCCAGCAGCTGGGGGACAGGGAACACTGAAGCTTTCTTT. Translating gives CASSWGTGNTEAFF.

This chain links TRBV12-3 or TRBV12-4 with TRBJ1-5, with a possible D match to TRBD1 (6 bases). Trimming shortened V by 6 bases and J by 7 bases, and 13 bases separated the two germline ends. This CDR3 has 13 amino acids. The CDR3 DNA reads as TGTGCCAGCAGGGGGCAGGGGCACCAGCCCCAGCATTTT. Its protein is CASRGQGHQPQHF.

The chain employs TRBV5-1 and TRBJ1-1; perhaps TRBD1 as D (6 bases). The ends were cut back, 1 base at V and 1 base at J, with 17 bases in the middle. CDR1 SGHRS and CDR2 YFSETQ come from the germline V gene. The CDR3 runs to 17 residues. CDR3 coding DNA: TGCGCCAGCAGCTTGAGTCGAATAGGGGGTAGGAACACTGAAGCTTTCTTT. Its translation is CASSLSRIGGRNTEAFF. The full variable domain, rest sourced from reference TRBV5-1 and TRBJ1-1, is KAGVTQTPRYLIKTRGQQVTLSCSPISGHRSVSWYQQTPGQGLQFLFEYFSETQRNKGNFPGRFSGRQFSNSRSEMNVSTLELGDSALYLCASSLSRIGGRNTEAFFGQGTRLTVV.

The chain links TRBV9 to TRBJ1-2, with TRBD1 matching 8 bases. J was trimmed by 4 bases and V by 1 base; bases with no gene match: 6. From germline, CDR1 is SGDLS and CDR2 YYNGEE. There are 15 residues in the CDR3. The CDR3 sequence: CASSVRQGSPYGYTF. In DNA, the CDR3 is TGTGCCAGCAGCGTAAGACAGGGGTCGCCCTATGGCTACACCTTC.

The chain couples TRBV5-1 to TRBJ2-5, with TRBD1 as a possible D gene (5 bases). CDR1 SGHRS and CDR2 YFSETQ come from the germline V gene. The CDR3 covers 14 residues. Trimming took 2 bases from V and 1 from J, leaving 9 bases between them. The CDR3 DNA reads as TGCGCCAGCAGCTTCACGACAGCCCAAGAGACCCAGTACTTC. This sequence encodes CASSFTTAQETQYF.

The chain joins TRBV6-5 to TRBJ2-5; D gene unclear. Looked up from germline, CDR1 is MNHEY and CDR2 is SVGAGI. Trimming left V 0 bases short and J 5 bases short, with 4 bases between. This CDR3 is 12 amino acids long. The CDR3 DNA is TGTGCCAGCAGTTACTCCGGTGAGACCCAGTACTTC. As protein: CASSYSGETQYF.